Presented here are 13 T cell receptor beta chains from one specimen sequenced in a study of cytomegalovirus exposure and HLA in healthy donors. Vbeta (60) and Jbeta (13) primers were used in the PCR. Some clones are missing from TCRdb's copy, which holds only in-frame ones; the method was immunoSEQ multiplex PCR. Of 150,000 to 200,000 clones in the sample, around 81% are singletons; the top ten hold approximately 2%. Sequencing used PBMCs. The receptor set was obtained from a woman aged 18-29 years in good health and CMV-seropositive.

The chain uses TRBV4-2 and TRBJ2-1; tentatively, D is TRBD2 (5 bases). The length of the CDR3 is 19 residues. V lost 0 bases, J lost 8 bases, and 26 bases lay in between. The germline CDR1 and CDR2 sequences are LGHNA and YNFKEQ. Here the CDR3 reads CASSQESVAKEIIPYEQFF. CDR3 nucleotide sequence: TGTGCCAGCAGCCAAGAAAGTGTAGCGAAAGAAATAATCCCCTATGAGCAGTTCTTC.

The rearrangement joins TRBV6-1 to TRBJ2-1, with 11 positions matching TRBD2. V lost 6 bases, J lost 12 bases, and 10 bases stayed unmatched. The CDR3 covers 14 residues. Germline V gene sequence: CDR1 MNHNS, CDR2 SASEGT. As DNA, the CDR3 is TGTGCCAGCAGCCTAGCGGGGGGCCTTTGGGGGCAGTTCTTC. Its translation: CASSLAGGLWGQFF.

V usage is TRBV4-2 and J usage is TRBJ2-7; 8 nucleotides match TRBD2. J gave up 0 bases and V 1 base, and 2 bases lay outside the gene matches. CDR1 and CDR2 (germline): LGHNA, YNFKEQ. The CDR3 spans 15 residues. CDR3 DNA: TGTGCCAGCAGCCAAGCGGGGGGGACCTCCTACGAGCAGTACTTC. Its translation is CASSQAGGTSYEQYF.

The gene calls are TRBV15 and TRBJ1-3; the match to TRBD1 covers 7 bases. J lost 0 bases, V lost 3 bases, and 2 bases had no gene match. The length of the CDR3 is 15 residues. The germline V gene encodes CDR1 LNHNV and CDR2 YYDKDF (reference sequence). The CDR3 reads CATSSTGVSGNTIYF. CDR3 nucleotide sequence: TGTGCCACCAGCAGCACAGGGGTCTCTGGAAACACCATATATTTT.

The V gene is TRBV6-6, the J gene TRBJ2-1; maybe TRBD2 (6 bases). Germline V lookup: CDR1 MNHNY, CDR2 SVGAGI (reference sequence). This CDR3 has 14 residues. V lost 7 bases and J lost 6, with 16 bases in between. In DNA, the CDR3 is TGTGCCAGCAACCCCTTGGACTATGGCAATGAGCAGTTCTTC. Translation gives CASNPLDYGNEQFF.

This clone was picked up a small number of times. The rearrangement uses TRBV19 and TRBJ2-7, with TRBD2 identical over 8 bases. Germline values: CDR1 LNHDA, CDR2 SQIVND (reference sequence). The V gene end was trimmed by 8 bases and the J gene end by 6 bases; junction bases not matched to a gene: 6. The length of the CDR3 is 12 residues. CDR3 nucleotides: TGTGCCAGTTCGATCGGGGGGGGCGAGCAGTACTTC. Amino acids: CASSIGGGEQYF.

This clone occurred once. The chain has TRBV27 and TRBJ2-3; D perhaps matches TRBD1 (6 bases). Trimming removed 0 bases from V and 5 bases from J, with 6 bases in between. This CDR3 comprises 13 residues. The germline V gene has CDR1 MNHEY and CDR2 SMNVEV (reference sequence). The DNA for the CDR3 is TGTGCCAGCAGTTTATCAGGGGGAGATACGCAGTATTTT. As protein: CASSLSGGDTQYF.

The chain has TRBV6-1 and TRBJ1-6; TRBD1 aligns across 8 bases. The CDR3 has 14 residues. Germline values: CDR1 MNHNS, CDR2 SASEGT. With V trimmed by 7 bases and J by 9 bases, 8 bases remained unmatched. In nucleotides, the CDR3 is TGTGCCAGCACCCCACAGGGGGATGGTTCACCCCTCCACTTT. Encoded protein: CASTPQGDGSPLHF.

The chain is built from TRBV4-1 and TRBJ1-6; 9 bases agree with TRBD1. From germline, CDR1 is MGHRA and CDR2 YSYEKL. The CDR3 runs 14 residues. The V and J ends lost 4 bases and 9 bases, in that order; junction bases with no gene match: 4. In DNA form, the CDR3 reads TGCGCCAGCAGCCCTGGGACAGGGAGTTCACCCCTCCACTTT. Protein product: CASSPGTGSSPLHF.

The V gene is TRBV29-1, the J gene TRBJ1-2; 7 bases fit TRBD1. V lost 4 bases and J lost 5; bases outside the gene matches: 13. The germline CDR1 and CDR2 sequences are SQVTM and ANQGSEA. This CDR3 contains 15 residues. The chain's CDR3 is CSVVRDSRGIYGYTF. In nucleotides, the CDR3 is TGCAGCGTTGTTAGGGACAGCCGCGGGATTTATGGCTACACCTTC.

The V call is TRBV7-9, the J call TRBJ2-1; TRBD1 matches 7 bases. The CDR3 consists of 16 residues. Germline CDR1 reads SEHNR; CDR2 reads FQNEAQ (reference sequence). Germline trimming cut 7 bases from V and 8 bases from J; bases unmatched to any gene: 17. This CDR3 reads CASTATRGPGADEQFF. CDR3 DNA sequence: TGTGCCAGCACCGCCACTAGGGGGCCCGGGGCGGATGAGCAGTTCTTC.

This clone was seen a single time. V gene TRBV19 combines with J gene TRBJ2-3; 9 nucleotides agree with TRBD2. The CDR3 covers 16 residues. The germline V gene encodes CDR1 LNHDA and CDR2 SQIVND (reference sequence). V was pared by 6 bases and J by 6 bases, with 13 bases of the junction left unmatched. The chain's CDR3 is CASSSSGAGGPDTQYF. CDR3 DNA sequence: TGTGCCAGTAGCTCCAGTGGAGCGGGGGGACCGGATACGCAGTATTTT.

The chain combines TRBV18 with TRBJ2-5; 11 bases line up with TRBD2. The length of the CDR3 is 15 residues. V was pared by 6 bases and J by 1 base, with 4 bases of the junction left unmatched. Germline V lookup: CDR1 KGHSH, CDR2 LQKENI. The CDR3 region has the DNA TGTGCCAGCTCCCGACTAGCGGGGTCCCAAGAGACCCAGTACTTC. This gives the protein CASSRLAGSQETQYF.